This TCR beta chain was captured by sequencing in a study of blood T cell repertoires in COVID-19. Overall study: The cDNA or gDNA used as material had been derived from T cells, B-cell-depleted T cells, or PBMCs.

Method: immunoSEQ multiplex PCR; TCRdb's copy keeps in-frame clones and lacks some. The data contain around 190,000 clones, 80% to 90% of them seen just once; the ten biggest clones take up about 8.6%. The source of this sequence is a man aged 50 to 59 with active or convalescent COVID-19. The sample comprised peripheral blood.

CDR3 amino acids: CASSPLRTGGGYEQYF. The CDR3 DNA is TGTGCCAGCAGCCCCTTGCGGACAGGTGGGGGCTACGAGCAGTACTTC. The gene calls are TRBV7-6 and TRBJ2-7, with 7 positions matching TRBD1. CDR1 is SGHVS, CDR2 FNYEAQ, per germline. The CDR3 has 16 residues. With 5 bases clipped from V and 3 bases from J, the junction kept 13 bases outside the gene matches.